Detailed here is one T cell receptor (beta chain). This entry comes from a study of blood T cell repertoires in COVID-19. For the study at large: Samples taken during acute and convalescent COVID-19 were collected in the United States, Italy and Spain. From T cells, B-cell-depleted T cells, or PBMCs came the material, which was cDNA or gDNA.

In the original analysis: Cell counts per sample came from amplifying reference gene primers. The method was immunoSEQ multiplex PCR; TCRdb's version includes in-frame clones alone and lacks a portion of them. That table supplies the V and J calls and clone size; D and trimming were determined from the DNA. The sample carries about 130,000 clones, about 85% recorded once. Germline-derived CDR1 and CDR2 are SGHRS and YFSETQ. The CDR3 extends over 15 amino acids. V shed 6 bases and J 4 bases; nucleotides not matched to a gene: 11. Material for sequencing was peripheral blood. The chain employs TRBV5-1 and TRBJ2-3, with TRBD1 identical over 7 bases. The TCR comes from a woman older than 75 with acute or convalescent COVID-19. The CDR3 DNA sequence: TGCGCCAGCACCCGAGGACAGGCTGTTCCAGATACGCAGTATTTT. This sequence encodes CASTRGQAVPDTQYF.